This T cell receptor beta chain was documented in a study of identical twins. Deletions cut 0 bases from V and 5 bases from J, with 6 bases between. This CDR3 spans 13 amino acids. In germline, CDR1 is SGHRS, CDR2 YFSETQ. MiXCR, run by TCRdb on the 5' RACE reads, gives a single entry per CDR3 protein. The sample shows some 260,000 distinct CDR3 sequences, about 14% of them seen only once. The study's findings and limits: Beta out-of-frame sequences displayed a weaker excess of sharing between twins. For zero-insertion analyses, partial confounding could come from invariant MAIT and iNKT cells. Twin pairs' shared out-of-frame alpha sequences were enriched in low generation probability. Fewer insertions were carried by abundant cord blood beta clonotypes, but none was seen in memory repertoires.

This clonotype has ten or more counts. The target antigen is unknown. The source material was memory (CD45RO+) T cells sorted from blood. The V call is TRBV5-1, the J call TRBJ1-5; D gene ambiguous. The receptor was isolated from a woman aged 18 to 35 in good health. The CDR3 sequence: CASSLASDQPQHF. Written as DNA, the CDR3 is TGCGCCAGCAGCTTGGCCTCGGATCAGCCCCAGCATTTT.